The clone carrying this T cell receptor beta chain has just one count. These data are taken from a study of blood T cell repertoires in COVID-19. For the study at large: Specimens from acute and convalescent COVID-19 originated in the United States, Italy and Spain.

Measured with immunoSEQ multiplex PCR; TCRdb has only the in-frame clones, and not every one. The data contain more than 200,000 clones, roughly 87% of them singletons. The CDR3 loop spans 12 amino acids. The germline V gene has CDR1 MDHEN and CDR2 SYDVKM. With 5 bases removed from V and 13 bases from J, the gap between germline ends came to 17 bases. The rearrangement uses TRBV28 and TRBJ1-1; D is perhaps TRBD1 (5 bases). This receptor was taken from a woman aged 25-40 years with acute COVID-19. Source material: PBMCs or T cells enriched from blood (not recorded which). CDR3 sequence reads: CASSNLRGRVFF. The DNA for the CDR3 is TGTGCCAGCAGTAATCTAAGGGGTAGGGTTTTCTTT.